Sequencing of this TCR beta chain was carried out in a study of blood T cell repertoires in COVID-19. Study context: Italy, Spain and the United States were the sources of the convalescent and acute COVID-19 samples.

Per the authors' pipeline: Amplification with reference gene primers provided the estimates of nucleated cell counts. The assay was immunoSEQ multiplex PCR, and TCRdb's table has in-frame clones only and misses some. The V and J calls and the clone size are those of that table, but D and trimming were determined from the DNA. The profile covers about 200,000 clones, with 70% to 90% appearing a single time and roughly 4.7% taken by the ten largest. This CDR3 is 15 amino acids long. V was pared by 0 bases and J by 3 bases, with 4 bases of the junction left unmatched. Germline CDR1 and CDR2: LNHNV and YYDKDF (reference sequence).

The receptor comes from a human donor in a cohort sampled during active COVID-19. Source material: peripheral blood. V is TRBV15 and J is TRBJ1-1; 7 bases fit TRBD1. The CDR3 sequence is CATSRDLGGYTEAFF. CDR3 bases: TGTGCCACCAGCAGAGATCTAGGGGGCTACACTGAAGCTTTCTTT. The full variable domain, with the rest looked up from reference TRBV15 and TRBJ1-1, is DAMVIQNPRYQVTQFGKPVTLSCSQTLNHNVMYWYQQKSSQAPKLLFHYYDKDFNNEADTPDNFQSRRPNTSFCFLDIRSPGLGDTAMYLCATSRDLGGYTEAFFGQGTRLTVV.